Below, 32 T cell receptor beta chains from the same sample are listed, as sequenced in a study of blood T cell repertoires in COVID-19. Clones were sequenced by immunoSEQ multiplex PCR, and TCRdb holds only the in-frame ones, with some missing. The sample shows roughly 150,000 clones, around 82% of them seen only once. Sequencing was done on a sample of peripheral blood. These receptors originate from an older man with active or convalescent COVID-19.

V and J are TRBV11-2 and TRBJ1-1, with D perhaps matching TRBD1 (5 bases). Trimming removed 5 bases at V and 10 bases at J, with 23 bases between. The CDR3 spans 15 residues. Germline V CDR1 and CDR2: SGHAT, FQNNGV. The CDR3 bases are TGTGCCAGCAGCCTCTCCGGGACCCAACTGGGGGGAGCTTTCTTT. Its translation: CASSLSGTQLGGAFF.

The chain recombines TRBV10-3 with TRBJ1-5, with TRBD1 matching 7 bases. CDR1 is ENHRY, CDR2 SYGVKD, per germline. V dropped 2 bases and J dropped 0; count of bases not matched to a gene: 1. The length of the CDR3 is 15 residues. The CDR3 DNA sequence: TGTGCCATCAGTGAGGCAGGGGGTAGCAATCAGCCCCAGCATTTT. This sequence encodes CAISEAGGSNQPQHF.

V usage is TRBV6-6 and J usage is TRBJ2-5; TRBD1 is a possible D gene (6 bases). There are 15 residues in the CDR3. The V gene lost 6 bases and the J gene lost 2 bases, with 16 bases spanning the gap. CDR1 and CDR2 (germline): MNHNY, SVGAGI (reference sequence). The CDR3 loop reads CASSPPRRGQETQYF. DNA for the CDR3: TGTGCCAGCAGCCCCCCCCGCAGGGGACAAGAGACCCAGTACTTC.

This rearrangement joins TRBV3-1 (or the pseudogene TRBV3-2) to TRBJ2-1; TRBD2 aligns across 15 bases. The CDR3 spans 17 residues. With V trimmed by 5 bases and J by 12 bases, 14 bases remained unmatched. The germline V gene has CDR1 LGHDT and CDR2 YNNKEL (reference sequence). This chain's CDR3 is CASSSKPFGLAGGPQFF. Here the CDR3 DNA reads TGTGCCAGCAGCTCGAAGCCCTTTGGACTAGCGGGAGGGCCGCAGTTCTTC.

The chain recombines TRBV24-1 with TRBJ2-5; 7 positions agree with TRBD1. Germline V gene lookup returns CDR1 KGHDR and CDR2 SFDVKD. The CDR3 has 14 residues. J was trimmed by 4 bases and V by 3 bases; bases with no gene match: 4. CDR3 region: CATSDPTGVETQYF. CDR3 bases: TGTGCCACCAGTGATCCTACAGGGGTAGAGACCCAGTACTTC.

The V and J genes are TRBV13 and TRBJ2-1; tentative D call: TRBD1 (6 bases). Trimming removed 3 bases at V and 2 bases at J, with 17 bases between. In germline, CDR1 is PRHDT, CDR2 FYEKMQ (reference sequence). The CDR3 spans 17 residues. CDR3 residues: CASSFRWGRGPYNEQFF. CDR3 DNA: TGTGCCAGCAGCTTTAGGTGGGGCAGGGGACCCTACAATGAGCAGTTCTTC.

The CDR3 region has the DNA TGTGCCAGCAGCTTAGGGCGGGGAGGGCCTAATGAAAAACTGTTTTTT. As protein: CASSLGRGGPNEKLFF. The chain is built from TRBV7-2 and TRBJ1-4; D ambiguous. V lost 1 base to trimming and J lost 3 bases, with 12 bases between them. CDR1 SGHTA and CDR2 FQGNSA come from the germline V gene. This CDR3 is 16 amino acids long.

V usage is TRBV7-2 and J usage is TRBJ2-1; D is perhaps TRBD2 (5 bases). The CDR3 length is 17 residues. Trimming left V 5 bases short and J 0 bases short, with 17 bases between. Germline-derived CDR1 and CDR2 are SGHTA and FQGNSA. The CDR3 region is CASSPWTETSSYNEQFF. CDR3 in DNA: TGTGCCAGCAGCCCTTGGACTGAAACGAGCTCCTACAATGAGCAGTTCTTC. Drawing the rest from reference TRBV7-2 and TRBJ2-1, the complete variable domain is GAGVSQSPSNKVTEKGKDVELRCDPISGHTALYWYRQSLGQGLEFLIYFQGNSAPDKSGLPSDRFSAERTGGSVSTLTIQRTQQEDSAVYLCASSPWTETSSYNEQFFGPGTRLTVL.

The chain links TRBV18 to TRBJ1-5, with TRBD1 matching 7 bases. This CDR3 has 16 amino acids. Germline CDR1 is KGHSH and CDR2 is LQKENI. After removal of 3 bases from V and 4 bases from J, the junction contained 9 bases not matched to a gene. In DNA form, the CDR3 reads TGTGCCAGCTCACCCTCGTGGGGACAGACAAATCAGCCCCAGCATTTT. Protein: CASSPSWGQTNQPQHF.

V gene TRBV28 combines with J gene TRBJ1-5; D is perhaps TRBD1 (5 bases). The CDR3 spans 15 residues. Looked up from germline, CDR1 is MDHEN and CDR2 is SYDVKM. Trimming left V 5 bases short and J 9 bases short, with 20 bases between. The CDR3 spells CASSPTQGRNLPQHF. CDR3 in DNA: TGTGCCAGCAGTCCTACGCAGGGCCGCAACCTGCCCCAGCATTTT. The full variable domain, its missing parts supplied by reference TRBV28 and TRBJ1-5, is DVKVTQSSRYLVKRTGEKVFLECVQDMDHENMFWYRQDPGLGLRLIYFSYDVKMKEKGDIPEGYSVSREKKERFSLILESASTNQTSMYLCASSPTQGRNLPQHFGDGTRLSIL.

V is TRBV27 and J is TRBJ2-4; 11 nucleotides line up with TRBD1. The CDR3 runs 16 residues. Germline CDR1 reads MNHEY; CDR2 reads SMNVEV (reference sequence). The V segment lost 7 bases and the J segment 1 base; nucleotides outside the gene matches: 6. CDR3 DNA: TGTGCCAGCATCGGGACAGGGGGGCCGGCCAAAAACATTCAGTACTTC. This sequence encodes CASIGTGGPAKNIQYF.

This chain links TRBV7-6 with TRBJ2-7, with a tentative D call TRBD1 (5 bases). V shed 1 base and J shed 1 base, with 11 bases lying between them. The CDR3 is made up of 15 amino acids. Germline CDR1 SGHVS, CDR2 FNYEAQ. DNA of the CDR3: TGTGCCAGCAGCTTAGAAGGGGTCGCTTCCTACGAGCAGTACTTC. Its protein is CASSLEGVASYEQYF.

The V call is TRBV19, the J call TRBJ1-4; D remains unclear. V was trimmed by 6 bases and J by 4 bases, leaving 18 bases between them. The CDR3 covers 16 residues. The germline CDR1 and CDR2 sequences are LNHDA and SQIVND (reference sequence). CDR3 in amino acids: CASSPVRGRLNEKLFF. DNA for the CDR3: TGTGCCAGTAGCCCCGTTCGAGGGAGGCTTAATGAAAAACTGTTTTTT.

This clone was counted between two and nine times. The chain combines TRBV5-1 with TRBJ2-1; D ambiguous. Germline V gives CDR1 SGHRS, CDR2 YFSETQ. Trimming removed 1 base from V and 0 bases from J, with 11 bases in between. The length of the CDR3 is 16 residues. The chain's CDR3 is CASSLRRPRSYNEQFF. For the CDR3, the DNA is TGCGCCAGCAGCTTGAGGCGGCCCCGCTCCTACAATGAGCAGTTCTTC.

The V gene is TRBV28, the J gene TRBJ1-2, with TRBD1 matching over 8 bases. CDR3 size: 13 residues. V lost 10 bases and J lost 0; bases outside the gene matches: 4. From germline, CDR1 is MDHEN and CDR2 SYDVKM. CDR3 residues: CATEGQANYGYTF. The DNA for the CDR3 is TGTGCCACCGAGGGACAGGCTAACTATGGCTACACCTTC.

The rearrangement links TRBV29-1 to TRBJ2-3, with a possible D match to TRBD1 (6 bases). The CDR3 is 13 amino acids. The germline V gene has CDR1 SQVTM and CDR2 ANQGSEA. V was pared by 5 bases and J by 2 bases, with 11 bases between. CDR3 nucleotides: TGCAGCGTTTCGGACAGATACACAGATACGCAGTATTTT. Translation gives CSVSDRYTDTQYF.

CDR3 protein: CASSKGASGSYNEQFF. The CDR3 DNA sequence: TGTGCCAGTTCTAAAGGGGCTAGCGGGTCCTACAATGAGCAGTTCTTC. The chain couples TRBV19 to TRBJ2-1; TRBD2 matches 8 bases. V lost 8 bases, J lost 1 base, and 10 bases stayed unmatched. The length of the CDR3 is 16 residues. Germline values: CDR1 LNHDA, CDR2 SQIVND (reference sequence).

The CDR3 nucleotides are TGTGCCACCAGCAGATCGACAGGGGGCAATGAAAAACTGTTTTTT. It translates to CATSRSTGGNEKLFF. The chain couples TRBV15 to TRBJ1-4, with TRBD1 matching over 10 bases. Per germline, CDR1 LNHNV and CDR2 YYDKDF (reference sequence). The CDR3 runs 15 residues. V lost 2 bases to trimming and J lost 5 bases; unmatched junction nucleotides: 2. The full variable domain, in which reference TRBV15 and TRBJ1-4 provide the parts outside the CDR3, is DAMVIQNPRYQVTQFGKPVTLSCSQTLNHNVMYWYQQKSSQAPKLLFHYYDKDFNNEADTPDNFQSRRPNTSFCFLDIRSPGLGDTAMYLCATSRSTGGNEKLFFGSGTQLSVL.

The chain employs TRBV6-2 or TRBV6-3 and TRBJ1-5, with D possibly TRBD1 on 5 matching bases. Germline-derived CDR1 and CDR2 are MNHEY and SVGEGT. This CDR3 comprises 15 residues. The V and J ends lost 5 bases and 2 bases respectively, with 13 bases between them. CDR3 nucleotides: TGTGCCAGCAGTCGGGGGTGGGGGGGCAATCAGCCCCAGCATTTT. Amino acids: CASSRGWGGNQPQHF.

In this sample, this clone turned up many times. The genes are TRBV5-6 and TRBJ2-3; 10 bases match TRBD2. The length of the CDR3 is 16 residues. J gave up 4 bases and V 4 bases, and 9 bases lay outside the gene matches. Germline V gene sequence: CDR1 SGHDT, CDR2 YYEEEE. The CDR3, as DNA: TGTGCCAGCAGCAAACTTAGCGGGGGGAAGGCAGATACGCAGTATTTT. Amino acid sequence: CASSKLSGGKADTQYF. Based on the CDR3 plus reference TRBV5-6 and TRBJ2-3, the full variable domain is DAGVTQSPTHLIKTRGQQVTLRCSPKSGHDTVSWYQQALGQGPQFIFQYYEEEERQRGNFPDRFSGHQFPNYSSELNVNALLLGDSALYLCASSKLSGGKADTQYFGPGTRLTVL.

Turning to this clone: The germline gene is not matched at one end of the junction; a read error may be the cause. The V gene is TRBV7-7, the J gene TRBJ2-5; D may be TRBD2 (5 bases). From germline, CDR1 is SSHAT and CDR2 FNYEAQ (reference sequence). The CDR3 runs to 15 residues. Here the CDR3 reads CASSSEAGLQETQYF. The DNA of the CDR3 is TGTGCTAGCAGTTCCGAGGCAGGACTTCAAGAGACCCAGTACTTC. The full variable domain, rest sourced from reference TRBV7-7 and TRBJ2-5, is GAGVSQSPRYKVTKRGQDVTLRCDPISSHATLYWYQQALGQGPEFLTYFNYEAQPDKSGLPSDRFSAERPEGSISTLTIQRTEQRDSAMYRCASSSEAGLQETQYFGPGTRLLVL.

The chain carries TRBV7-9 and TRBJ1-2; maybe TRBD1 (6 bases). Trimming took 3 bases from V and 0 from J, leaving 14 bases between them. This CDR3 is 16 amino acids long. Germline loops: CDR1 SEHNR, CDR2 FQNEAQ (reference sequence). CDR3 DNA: TGTGCCAGCAGCTTCCTTTCGGGACAAGCTAACTATGGCTACACCTTC. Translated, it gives CASSFLSGQANYGYTF.

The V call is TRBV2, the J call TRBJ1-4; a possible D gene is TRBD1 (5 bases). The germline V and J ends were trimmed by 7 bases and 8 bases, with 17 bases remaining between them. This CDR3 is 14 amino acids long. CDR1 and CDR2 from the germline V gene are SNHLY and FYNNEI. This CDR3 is CASKVEGGGEKLFF. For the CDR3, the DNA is TGTGCCAGCAAGGTCGAGGGCGGGGGAGAAAAACTGTTTTTT.

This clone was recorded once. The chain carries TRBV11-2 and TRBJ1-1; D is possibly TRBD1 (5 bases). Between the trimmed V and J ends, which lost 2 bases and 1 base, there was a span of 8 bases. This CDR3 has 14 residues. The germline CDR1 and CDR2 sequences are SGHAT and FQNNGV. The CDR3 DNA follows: TGTGCCAGCAGCTTATCCGGGGGGAACACTGAAGCTTTCTTT. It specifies CASSLSGGNTEAFF.

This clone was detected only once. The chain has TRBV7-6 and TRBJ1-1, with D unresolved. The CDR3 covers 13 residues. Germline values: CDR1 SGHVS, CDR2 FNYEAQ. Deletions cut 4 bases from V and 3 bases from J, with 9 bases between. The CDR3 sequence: CASSSTRDTEAFF. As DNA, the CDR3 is TGTGCCAGCAGCTCAACGAGGGACACTGAAGCTTTCTTT.

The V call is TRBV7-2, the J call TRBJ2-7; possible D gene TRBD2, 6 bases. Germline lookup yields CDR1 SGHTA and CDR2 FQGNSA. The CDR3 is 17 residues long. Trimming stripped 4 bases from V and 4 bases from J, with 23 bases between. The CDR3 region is CASSSNPPGSSEYEQYF. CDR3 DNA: TGTGCCAGCAGCTCGAACCCACCCGGGTCTAGCGAATACGAGCAGTACTTC. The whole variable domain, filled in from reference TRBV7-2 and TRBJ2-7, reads GAGVSQSPSNKVTEKGKDVELRCDPISGHTALYWYRQSLGQGLEFLIYFQGNSAPDKSGLPSDRFSAERTGGSVSTLTIQRTQQEDSAVYLCASSSNPPGSSEYEQYFGPGTRLTVT.

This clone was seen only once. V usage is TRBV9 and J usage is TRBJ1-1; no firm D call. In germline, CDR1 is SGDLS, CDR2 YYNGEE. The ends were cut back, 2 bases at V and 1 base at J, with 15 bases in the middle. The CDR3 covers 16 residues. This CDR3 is CASSVLPGTPNTEAFF. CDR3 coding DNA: TGTGCCAGCAGCGTTCTACCGGGAACTCCGAACACTGAAGCTTTCTTT.

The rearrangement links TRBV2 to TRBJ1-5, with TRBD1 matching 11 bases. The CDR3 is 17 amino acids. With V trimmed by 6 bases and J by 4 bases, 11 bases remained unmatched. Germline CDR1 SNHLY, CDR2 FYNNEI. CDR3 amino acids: CASRDGQGARGNQPQHF. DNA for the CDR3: TGTGCCAGCAGAGATGGACAGGGGGCGCGAGGTAATCAGCCCCAGCATTTT.

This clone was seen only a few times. The CDR3 DNA sequence: TGTGCCAGCAGCTATTCCATGAACACTGAAGCTTTCTTT. Its translation is CASSYSMNTEAFF. The V call is TRBV7-9, the J call TRBJ1-1; no firm D call. CDR3 length: 13 residues. The germline V gene encodes CDR1 SEHNR and CDR2 FQNEAQ (reference sequence). Trimming pared 4 bases from V and 0 bases from J, leaving 6 bases between.

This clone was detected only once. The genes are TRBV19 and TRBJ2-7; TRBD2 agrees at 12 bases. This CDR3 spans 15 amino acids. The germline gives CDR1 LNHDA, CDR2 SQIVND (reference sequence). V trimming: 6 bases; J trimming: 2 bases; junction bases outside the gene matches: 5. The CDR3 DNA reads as TGTGCCAGTAGAGCTTGGACTAGCGGGACCTACGAGCAGTACTTC. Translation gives CASRAWTSGTYEQYF. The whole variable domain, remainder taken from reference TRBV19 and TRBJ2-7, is DGGITQSPKYLFRKEGQNVTLSCEQNLNHDAMYWYRQDPGQGLRLIYYSQIVNDFQKGDIAEGYSVSREKKESFPLTVTSAQKNPTAFYLCASRAWTSGTYEQYFGPGTRLTVT.

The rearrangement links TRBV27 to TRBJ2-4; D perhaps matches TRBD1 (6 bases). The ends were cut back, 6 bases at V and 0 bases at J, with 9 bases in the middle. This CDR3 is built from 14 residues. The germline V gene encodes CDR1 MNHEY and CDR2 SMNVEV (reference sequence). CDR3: CASSQGGAKNIQYF. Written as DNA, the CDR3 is TGTGCCAGCAGCCAAGGGGGAGCCAAAAACATTCAGTACTTC.

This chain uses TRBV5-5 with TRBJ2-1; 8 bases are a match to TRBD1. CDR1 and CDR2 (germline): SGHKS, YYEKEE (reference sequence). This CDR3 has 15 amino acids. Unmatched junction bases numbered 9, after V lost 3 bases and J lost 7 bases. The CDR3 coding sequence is TGTGCCAGCAGCTATGGACAGGGCTCGGGGAATGAGCAGTTCTTC. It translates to CASSYGQGSGNEQFF.